This T cell receptor (beta chain) stems from a study of cytomegalovirus exposure and HLA in healthy donors. PCR involved 60 Vbeta and 13 Jbeta primers. Clones were read by immunoSEQ multiplex PCR, and TCRdb kept only the in-frame ones, dropping some. This sample yields fewer than 200,000 clones, of which roughly 80% are seen a single time; approximately 1.5% belongs to the top ten. V was pared by 0 bases and J by 1 base, with 8 bases between. Germline V gene sequence: CDR1 SGHDT, CDR2 YYEEEE. The CDR3 consists of 15 residues. The TCR was taken from a woman between 18 and 30 years old in good health and CMV-seronegative. The sequencing input was PBMCs. The rearrangement joins TRBV5-6 to TRBJ2-1; D gene ambiguous. The DNA of the CDR3 is TGTGCCAGCAGCTTGGCCGGGTTTTCCTACAATGAGCAGTTCTTC. Translating gives CASSLAGFSYNEQFF.